This TCR beta chain was profiled in a study of shared clonotypes between healthy human individuals. Some clones are missing from TCRdb's copy, which holds only in-frame ones; the method was immunoSEQ multiplex PCR. Among around 940,000 clones listed, approximately 80% were seen once. Trimming shortened V by 4 bases and J by 4 bases, and 10 bases separated the two germline ends. Germline V gene sequence: CDR1 SQVTM, CDR2 ANQGSEA. CDR3 length equals 12 residues. Input material: memory CD4+ T cells sorted from blood. Subset indicated: CD45RA-negative fraction. This rearrangement joins TRBV29-1 to TRBJ1-2; possible D gene TRBD1, 5 bases. This TCR was recovered from a man younger than 30 in good health. CDR3 residues: CSVAGSIYGYTF. CDR3 bases: TGCAGCGTTGCAGGGAGTATCTATGGCTACACCTTC. The full variable domain, its missing parts supplied by reference TRBV29-1 and TRBJ1-2, is SAVISQKPSRDICQRGTSLTIQCQVDSQVTMMFWYRQQPGQSLTLIATANQGSEATYESGFVIDKFPISRPNLTFSTLTVSNMSPEDSSIYLCSVAGSIYGYTFGSGTRLTVV.